The 4 T cell receptor beta chains presented below share a single source sample, sequenced in a study of T cell responses to AZD1222 COVID-19 vaccine. Sequenced by immunoSEQ multiplex PCR; TCRdb stores in-frame clones only, minus some. Seen here are 150,000 to 200,000 clones, over 85% observed once, and the top ten hold roughly 0.99%. Sequenced material: peripheral blood, taken 28 days after the second AZD1222 dose. These receptors all come from an adult who received the AZD1222 COVID-19 vaccine.

This chain links TRBV18 with TRBJ1-5, with a weak D call TRBD1 (6 bases). Trimming removed 2 bases at V and 6 bases at J, with 17 bases between. CDR1 is KGHSH, CDR2 LQKENI, per germline. The CDR3 loop spans 16 amino acids. CDR3 nucleotides: TGTGCCAGCTCACCAACAGGCCCAGGGGAGGGTCAGCCCCAGCATTTT. Protein: CASSPTGPGEGQPQHF.

CDR3 in amino acids: CASSHDRGIITGELFF. The DNA of the CDR3 is TGTGCCAGCAGTCACGACAGGGGGATTATAACCGGGGAGCTGTTTTTT. The J gene is TRBJ2-2, the V gene TRBV6-2 or TRBV6-3; 9 bases fit TRBD1. Germline values: CDR1 MNHEY, CDR2 SVGEGT. The CDR3 is 16 amino acids. The V and J ends lost 5 bases and 5 bases, in that order; junction bases with no gene match: 9.

The V and J genes are TRBV5-1 and TRBJ1-1; TRBD1 is a possible D gene (5 bases). V lost 0 bases and J lost 5, with 11 bases in between. The CDR3 is made up of 14 amino acids. The germline gives CDR1 SGHRS, CDR2 YFSETQ. The CDR3 spells CASSLGPGRTEAFF. DNA for the CDR3: TGCGCCAGCAGCTTGGGGCCGGGGCGGACTGAAGCTTTCTTT.

The genes are TRBV5-1 and TRBJ1-3, with 7 bases aligning to TRBD1. Trimming took 1 base from V and 0 from J; bases not matched to a gene: 1. CDR3 length: 15 amino acids. Germline values: CDR1 SGHRS, CDR2 YFSETQ. The CDR3 loop reads CASSLQGGSGNTIYF. CDR3 nucleotides: TGCGCCAGCAGCTTGCAGGGGGGCTCTGGAAACACCATATATTTT.